A single sample gave rise to the 14 T cell receptor beta chains below, sequenced in a study of T cells in Graves' hyperthyroidism and ophthalmopathy. RNA transcripts yielded amplified TCR beta CDR3 regions. With the HTBI primer set, the TCR CDR3 went through a first round of RT-PCR. One entry per CDR3 protein, called by TCRdb with MiXCR from the multiplex PCR reads. The data hold some 620,000 distinct CDR3 sequences, with about 16% observed a single time. The sample consisted of blood. The receptors here all came from a woman in her twenties or thirties with Graves' hyperthyroidism.

The DNA of the CDR3 is TGCAGCGTGACGCCAGGGGGTTCAGATACGCAGTATTTT. This gives the protein CSVTPGGSDTQYF. This chain joins TRBV29-1 and TRBJ2-3; TRBD1 aligns across 7 bases. The CDR3 covers 13 residues. The V segment lost 6 bases and the J segment 4 bases; nucleotides outside the gene matches: 7. From germline, CDR1 is SQVTM and CDR2 ANQGSEA.

This clonotype has at least ten counts. The chain employs TRBV20-1 and TRBJ2-7; D possibly uses TRBD1 or TRBD2 (7 bases each). This CDR3 comprises 12 residues. The germline V gene has CDR1 DFQATT and CDR2 SNEGSKA (reference sequence). Trimming cost V 6 bases and J 7 bases, with 16 bases left between them. CDR3: CSAGRQGGEQYF. CDR3 DNA sequence: TGCAGTGCGGGGAGACAGGGAGGGGAGCAGTACTTC.

This clonotype was counted at least ten times. The chain joins TRBV28 to TRBJ2-5, with 10 bases identical to TRBD2. J was trimmed by 4 bases and V by 8 bases; bases with no gene match: 10. CDR1 and CDR2 (germline): MDHEN, SYDVKM. The CDR3 has 15 residues. CDR3 loop: CASRRAGGPRETQYF. For the CDR3, the DNA is TGTGCCAGCCGGCGAGCGGGAGGGCCAAGAGAGACCCAGTACTTC.

The rearrangement joins TRBV28 to TRBJ2-7; TRBD1 or TRBD2 may be the D gene (5 bases each). The CDR3 is 15 residues long. CDR1 and CDR2 from the germline V gene are MDHEN and SYDVKM. V lost 5 bases, J lost 0 bases, and 14 bases lay in between. CDR3 in amino acids: CASSGGDSLSYEQYF. Here the CDR3 DNA reads TGTGCCAGCAGTGGGGGTGACAGCCTCTCCTACGAGCAGTACTTC.

At least ten counts were recorded for this clonotype. The chain carries TRBV3-1 and TRBJ2-1, with TRBD2 matching over 8 bases. Trimming cost V 5 bases and J 6 bases; bases outside gene matches: 3. Germline V CDR1 and CDR2: LGHDT, YNNKEL (reference sequence). The CDR3 runs 13 residues. CDR3 bases: TGTGCCAGCAGCTACGGGACTAGCAATGAGCAGTTCTTC. This sequence encodes CASSYGTSNEQFF.

V usage is TRBV11-2 and J usage is TRBJ2-1; D not resolved. The CDR3 sequence is 14 residues long. Germline V lookup: CDR1 SGHAT, CDR2 FQNNGV. With 6 bases removed from V and 5 bases from J, the gap between germline ends came to 14 bases. Here the CDR3 reads CASRSSRGNNEQFF. The CDR3 DNA reads TGTGCCAGCAGAAGCAGCAGAGGCAACAATGAGCAGTTCTTC.

This clonotype was seen ten or more times. The chain uses TRBV7-8 and TRBJ2-3; D may match TRBD1 or TRBD2 (6 bases each). V lost 6 bases, J lost 0 bases, and 13 bases lay in between. This CDR3 has 15 amino acids. The germline CDR1 and CDR2 sequences are SGHVS and FQNEAQ. CDR3 residues: CASRTTGRSTDTQYF. For the CDR3, the DNA is TGTGCCAGCAGAACTACAGGGAGGAGCACAGATACGCAGTATTTT.

This clonotype was observed at least ten times. The rearrangement uses TRBV5-1 and TRBJ2-1, with D unresolved. Trimming shortened V by 1 base and J by 0 bases, and 11 bases separated the two germline ends. Germline V gene data show CDR1 as SGHRS and CDR2 as YFSETQ. CDR3 size: 16 residues. The CDR3 region has the DNA TGCGCCAGCAGCTTGCCCCAAAGCAGCTCCTACAATGAGCAGTTCTTC. It yields the protein CASSLPQSSSYNEQFF. The full variable domain, rest sourced from reference TRBV5-1 and TRBJ2-1, is KAGVTQTPRYLIKTRGQQVTLSCSPISGHRSVSWYQQTPGQGLQFLFEYFSETQRNKGNFPGRFSGRQFSNSRSEMNVSTLELGDSALYLCASSLPQSSSYNEQFFGPGTRLTVL.

This clonotype showed up many times. The chain employs TRBV2 and TRBJ1-1, with D possibly being TRBD1 (6 bases). CDR3 size: 15 residues. Germline V gives CDR1 SNHLY, CDR2 FYNNEI. Trimming took off 1 base at V and 1 base at J, with 10 bases between the two ends. The CDR3 region is CASSEVGGKNTEAFF. CDR3 nucleotide sequence: TGTGCCAGCAGTGAAGTAGGGGGAAAGAACACTGAAGCTTTCTTT.

The chain links TRBV6-5 to TRBJ2-7; 11 bases are a match to TRBD2. This CDR3 has 16 amino acids. Looked up from germline, CDR1 is MNHEY and CDR2 is SVGAGI. The ends lost 3 bases at V and 2 bases at J; junction bases unmatched: 6. DNA of the CDR3: TGTGCCAGCAGTTATGTGATAGCGGGAGGGCCCTACGAGCAGTACTTC. This codes for CASSYVIAGGPYEQYF.

This clonotype was counted only a few times. The gene calls are TRBV9 and TRBJ2-1; 9 positions match TRBD2. Germline V gives CDR1 SGDLS, CDR2 YYNGEE. The CDR3 contains 16 residues. V was clipped by 0 bases and J by 8 bases; unmatched bases: 9. CDR3 loop: CASSVVALAGFDEQFF. DNA of the CDR3: TGTGCCAGCAGCGTAGTTGCCCTAGCGGGATTCGATGAGCAGTTCTTC.

The sample holds many counts of this clonotype. The chain is built from TRBV20-1 and TRBJ2-2; D ambiguous. This CDR3 is built from 11 residues. V lost 5 bases and J lost 6, with 7 bases in between. In germline, CDR1 is DFQATT, CDR2 SNEGSKA (reference sequence). The CDR3, as DNA: TGCAGTGCTGGCGGAGCCGGGGAGCTGTTTTTT. This encodes CSAGGAGELFF.

The V and J genes are TRBV29-1 and TRBJ1-1; D possibly corresponds to TRBD1 (6 bases). V shed 7 bases and J shed 3 bases, with 15 bases lying between them. The CDR3 has 13 residues. CDR1 is SQVTM, CDR2 ANQGSEA, per germline. The CDR3 DNA sequence: TGCAGCGCCCAGAGGGGGGGCTACACTGAAGCTTTCTTT. Translation gives CSAQRGGYTEAFF. The whole variable domain, filled in from reference TRBV29-1 and TRBJ1-1, reads SAVISQKPSRDICQRGTSLTIQCQVDSQVTMMFWYRQQPGQSLTLIATANQGSEATYESGFVIDKFPISRPNLTFSTLTVSNMSPEDSSIYLCSAQRGGYTEAFFGQGTRLTVV.

Ten or more counts support this clonotype. The rearrangement uses TRBV28 and TRBJ2-3; 16 nucleotides agree with TRBD2. Germline-derived CDR1 and CDR2 are MDHEN and SYDVKM. The CDR3 sequence is 19 residues long. Trimming cost V 5 bases and J 1 base; bases outside gene matches: 9. The CDR3 reads CASSPPGTSGRDGTDTQYF. Written as DNA, the CDR3 is TGTGCCAGCAGTCCCCCGGGGACTAGCGGGAGGGATGGCACAGATACGCAGTATTTT.